The next 16 T cell receptor beta chains were all read from a single sample in a study of T cells in women clearing cervical HPV infection. Assay: immunoSEQ multiplex PCR; the TCRdb copy retains only in-frame clones and omits some. The sample has 15,000 or so clones. Sequenced input: blood buffy coat. The receptor source for this set is a woman between 18 and 75 years old with a cervical HPV16 infection that either progressed to CIN3+ or cleared (not recorded which).

As regards this clone: With the read ending 3 residues before the CDR3 end, the germline J gene is used to fill in that end. The chain has TRBV24-1 and TRBJ2-3, with TRBD1 identical over 8 bases. From germline, CDR1 is KGHDR and CDR2 SFDVKD. The length of the CDR3 is 16 residues. With V trimmed by 3 bases and J by 2 bases, 6 bases remained unmatched. The CDR3 here is CATSDRQGYPTDTQYF. The CDR3 DNA, read in part, is TGTGCCACCAGTGATCGACAGGGGTACCCCACAGATACG.

The sequenced part of the CDR3 DNA is TGTGCCAGCAGCCAAATGGGCGGGGTTGGGTATGGC. Protein product: CASSQMGGVGYG. The full CDR3 reads CASSQMGGVGYGYTF. The genes are TRBV7-8 and TRBJ1-2; D call uncertain. The read gets to within 3 residues of the CDR3 end, and the germline J gene fills in the rest. The CDR3 is 15 amino acids. Germline V lookup: CDR1 SGHVS, CDR2 FQNEAQ. V was trimmed by 5 bases and J by 5 bases, leaving 18 bases between them.

As regards this clone: No DNA is shown, since the ends of the CDR3 on it are uncertain; the CDR3 is the one TCRdb lists. This sequence joins TRBV7-2 and TRBJ2-7; the D segment call TRBD1 is taken from the table without a DNA check. CDR1 and CDR2 (germline): SGHTA, FQGNSA. The CDR3 is made up of 14 amino acids, end residues included. CDR3 sequence: CASSILAQTYEQYF.

Of note for this clone: The read comes to an end 3 residues before the CDR3 does, leaving the germline J gene to fill in the end. The chain uses TRBV19 and TRBJ2-1, with D possibly being TRBD2 (6 bases). Trimming removed 0 bases from V and 5 bases from J, with 14 bases in between. Per germline, CDR1 LNHDA and CDR2 SQIVND (reference sequence). The CDR3 spans 16 residues. The CDR3 DNA, read in part, is TGTGCCAGTAGTATAGATCACCGGGGGACCAACAATGAG. It encodes CASSIDHRGTNNE. The whole CDR3 region reads CASSIDHRGTNNEQFF.

In regard to this clone: From the germline J gene comes the end of the CDR3, since the read stops 3 residues before it. The chain combines TRBV5-1 with TRBJ2-7; 8 bases align to TRBD1. V dropped 8 bases and J dropped 5; count of bases not matched to a gene: 6. Germline CDR1 SGHRS, CDR2 YFSETQ. CDR3 length: 12 residues. The CDR3: CASGDRGHEQYF. The CDR3 DNA, read in part, is TGCGCCAGTGGAGACAGGGGTCACGAG.

To note about this clone: The read ends 3 residues shy of where the CDR3 ends; the end is completed using the germline J gene. The chain has TRBV19 and TRBJ2-6; D gene uncertain. Germline-derived CDR1 and CDR2 are LNHDA and SQIVND (reference sequence). The length of the CDR3 is 14 residues. The V and J ends lost 5 bases and 3 bases respectively, with 8 bases between them. The CDR3 loop is CASSAIVGANVLTF. CDR3 DNA (partial): TGTGCCAGTAGTGCGATAGTTGGGGCCAACGTC.

Concerning this clone: The CDR3 is cut off 3 residues early in the read; its end comes from the germline J gene. The chain recombines TRBV20-1 with TRBJ2-3; 9 bases map to TRBD2. Germline V gene lookup returns CDR1 DFQATT and CDR2 SNEGSKA (reference sequence). CDR3 size: 14 residues. Trimming took 3 bases from V and 4 from J; bases not matched to a gene: 5. The CDR3: CSASYSGGPDTQYF. CDR3 DNA, as far as it was read: TGCAGTGCTAGTTATAGCGGGGGTCCAGATACG.

Remarks on this clone: The missing CDR3 end, 3 residues past where the read stops, is filled in from the germline J gene. The V gene is TRBV20-1, the J gene TRBJ2-7; D uncertain. The CDR3 contains 15 residues. V was shortened by 1 base and J by 0 bases, with 13 bases between the two germline ends. In germline, CDR1 is DFQATT, CDR2 SNEGSKA (reference sequence). This CDR3 reads CSARGLLSSSYEQYF. The sequenced part of the CDR3 DNA is TGCAGTGCTAGAGGGCTCCTATCTAGCTCCTACGAG.

In regard to this clone: The read comes to an end 3 residues before the CDR3 does, leaving the germline J gene to fill in the end. J is TRBJ2-1 and V is TRBV9, with D possibly matching TRBD2 (6 bases). The germline V and J ends were trimmed by 4 bases and 5 bases, with 16 bases remaining between them. Per the germline V gene, CDR1 is SGDLS and CDR2 is YYNGEE. CDR3 length: 15 amino acids. The CDR3 sequence is CASSPRRTNHNEQFF. The part of the CDR3 DNA that was read is TGTGCCAGCAGCCCACGCAGGACTAACCACAATGAG.

To note about this clone: The read ends 3 residues early relative to the CDR3; the germline J gene fills the gap. The chain links TRBV28 to TRBJ1-2, with 7 positions matching TRBD1. Per the germline V gene, CDR1 is MDHEN and CDR2 is SYDVKM. CDR3 length: 14 amino acids. V trimming: 1 base; J trimming: 7 bases; junction bases outside the gene matches: 6. CDR3 in amino acids: CASSLSAQGGGYTF. CDR3 DNA (partial): TGTGCCAGCAGTTTATCGGCTCAGGGGGGTGGC.

In regard to this clone: Read coverage stops 3 residues before the CDR3 terminus; the germline J gene supplies the remainder. This sample includes further DNA sequences coding for the same CDR3. The V and J genes are TRBV10-3 and TRBJ2-5; D remains unclear. V shed 0 bases and J shed 2 bases, with 10 bases lying between them. In germline, CDR1 is ENHRY, CDR2 SYGVKD. CDR3 length: 15 amino acids. Partial CDR3 DNA: TGTGCCATCAGTGAGTCGAAGCAGGCACAAGAGACC. This gives the protein CAISESKQAQET. In full, the CDR3 is CAISESKQAQETQYF.

Remarks on this clone: The CDR3 end falls 3 residues outside the read, so it is completed with the germline J gene. The gene calls are TRBV7-9 and TRBJ1-4; D is unclear. The CDR3 spans 14 residues. Germline-derived CDR1 and CDR2 are SEHNR and FQNEAQ (reference sequence). V was shortened by 4 bases and J by 4 bases, with 10 bases between the two germline ends. The part of the CDR3 DNA that was read is TGTGCCAGCAGCTCCCTGGCGGGTAATGAAAAA. Its translation: CASSSLAGNEK. The full-length CDR3 reads as CASSSLAGNEKLFF.

About this clone: With the read ending 3 residues before the CDR3 end, the germline J gene is used to fill in that end. This chain links TRBV18 with TRBJ1-4; TRBD1 might be the D (6 bases). Looked up from germline, CDR1 is KGHSH and CDR2 is LQKENI. CDR3 length: 15 amino acids. Between the trimmed V and J ends, which lost 5 bases and 0 bases, there was a span of 10 bases. CDR3 DNA, as far as it was read: TGTGCCAGCTCATCGAGGACAGCAACTAATGAAAAA. Its translation: CASSSRTATNEK. The full CDR3 protein is CASSSRTATNEKLFF.

As regards this clone: From the germline J gene comes the end of the CDR3, since the read stops 3 residues before it. The V gene is TRBV20-1, the J gene TRBJ1-5; TRBD1 might be the D (5 bases). Germline V gene data show CDR1 as DFQATT and CDR2 as SNEGSKA (reference sequence). CDR3 size: 16 residues. V lost 3 bases, J lost 7 bases, and 22 bases lay in between. CDR3 bases read: TGCAGTGCTAGGAGTGAGTGGCAGGGAGGCGCGCAGCCC. Amino acids: CSARSEWQGGAQP. The CDR3 as a whole reads CSARSEWQGGAQPQHF.

Notes on this clone: The read halts 3 residues ahead of the CDR3 end, with the missing end drawn from the germline J gene. The rearrangement links TRBV29-1 to TRBJ1-2; D is unclear. The CDR3 is made up of 12 amino acids. Germline-derived CDR1 and CDR2 are SQVTM and ANQGSEA. V was cut by 7 bases and J by 4 bases, with 13 bases left in between. The DNA read from the CDR3 is TGCAGCGCTCAAAGCGGTGGCTATGGC. Protein: CSAQSGGYG. The full CDR3 reads CSAQSGGYGYTF.

Comments on this clone: Read coverage stops 3 residues before the CDR3 terminus; the germline J gene supplies the remainder. The rearrangement joins TRBV2 to TRBJ1-5; TRBD1 matches 10 bases. The CDR3 totals 15 residues. V was clipped by 4 bases and J by 4 bases; unmatched bases: 4. Looked up from germline, CDR1 is SNHLY and CDR2 is FYNNEI. The CDR3 loop is CASSARQGANQPQHF. CDR3 bases read: TGTGCCAGCAGTGCTAGACAGGGGGCAAATCAGCCC.